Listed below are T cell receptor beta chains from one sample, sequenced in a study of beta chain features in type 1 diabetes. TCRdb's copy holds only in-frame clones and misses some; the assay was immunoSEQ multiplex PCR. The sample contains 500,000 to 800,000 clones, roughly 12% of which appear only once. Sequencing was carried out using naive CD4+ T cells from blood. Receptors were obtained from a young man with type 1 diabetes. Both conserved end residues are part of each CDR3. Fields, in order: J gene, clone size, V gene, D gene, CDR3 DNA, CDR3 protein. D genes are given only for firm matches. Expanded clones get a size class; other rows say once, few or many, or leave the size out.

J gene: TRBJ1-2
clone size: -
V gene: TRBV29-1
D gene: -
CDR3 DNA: TGCAGCGTTGTTCCCCCGGGAATTAACTATGGCTACACCTTC
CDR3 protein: CSVVPPGINYGYTF

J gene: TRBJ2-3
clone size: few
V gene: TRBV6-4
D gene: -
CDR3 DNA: TGTGCCAGCAGTGAATTGGCGTCCACAGATACGCAGTATTTT
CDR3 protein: CASSELASTDTQYF

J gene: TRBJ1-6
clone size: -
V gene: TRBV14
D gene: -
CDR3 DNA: TGTGCCAGCAATATCCTTCCGAATTCACCCCTCCACTTT
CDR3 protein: CASNILPNSPLHF

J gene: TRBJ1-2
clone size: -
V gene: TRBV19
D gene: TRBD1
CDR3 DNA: TGTGCCAGTAGGACAGGGGCCGGCTACACCTTC
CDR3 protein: CASRTGAGYTF

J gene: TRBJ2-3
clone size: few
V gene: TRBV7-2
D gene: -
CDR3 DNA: TGTGCCAGCAGCCCAGGGGCTACTAGCACAGATACGCAGTATTTT
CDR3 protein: CASSPGATSTDTQYF

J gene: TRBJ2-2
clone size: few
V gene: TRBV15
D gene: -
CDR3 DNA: TGTGCCACCAGCAGAGATCGGTGGGACACCGGGGAGCTGTTTTTT
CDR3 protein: CATSRDRWDTGELFF

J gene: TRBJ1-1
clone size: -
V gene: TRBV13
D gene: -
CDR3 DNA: TGTGCCAGCAGCCCCCGGACGCCCCTTCATGCTTTCTTT
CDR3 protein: CASSPRTPLHAFF

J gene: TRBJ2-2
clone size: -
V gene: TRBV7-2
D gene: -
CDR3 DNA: TGTGCCAGCACCCCTCGAGGGACCGGGGAGCTGTTTTTT
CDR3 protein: CASTPRGTGELFF

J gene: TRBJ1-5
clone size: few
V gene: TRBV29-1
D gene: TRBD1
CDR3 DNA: TGCAGCGTTGGGCCAGGGGGCGGGCAGCCCCAGCATTTT
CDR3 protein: CSVGPGGGQPQHF

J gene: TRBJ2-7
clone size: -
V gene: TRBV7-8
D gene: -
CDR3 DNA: TGTGCCAGCAGCTTTCGGGCCCTCGGGCACGACGAGCAGTACTTC
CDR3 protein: CASSFRALGHDEQYF

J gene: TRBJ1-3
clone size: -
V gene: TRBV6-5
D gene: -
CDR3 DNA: TGTGCCAGCAGTTACAGGGGTAACTCTGGAAACACCATATATTTT
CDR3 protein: CASSYRGNSGNTIYF

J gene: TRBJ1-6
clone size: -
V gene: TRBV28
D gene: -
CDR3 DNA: TGTGCCAGCAGTTTACAGAACGAATCACCCCTCCACTTT
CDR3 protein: CASSLQNESPLHF

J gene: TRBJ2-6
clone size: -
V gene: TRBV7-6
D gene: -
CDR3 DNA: TGTGCCAGCAGCTTAGGGTCCCGCAACCCTGGGGCCAACGTCCTGACTTTC
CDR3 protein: CASSLGSRNPGANVLTF

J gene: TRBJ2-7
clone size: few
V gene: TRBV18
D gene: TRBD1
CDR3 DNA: TGTGCCAGCTCACCAGGGACAGGGACCTCCTACGAGCAGTACTTC
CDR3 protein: CASSPGTGTSYEQYF

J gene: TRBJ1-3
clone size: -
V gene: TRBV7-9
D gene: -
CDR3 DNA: TGTGCCAGCAGCTTAGGACGTCTCGTGGGAAACACCATATATTTT
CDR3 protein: CASSLGRLVGNTIYF

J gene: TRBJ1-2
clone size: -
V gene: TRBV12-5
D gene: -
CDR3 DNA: TGTGCTAGTGGTTCCTCCGGGGGGGAGAGCTATGGCTACACCTTC
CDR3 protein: CASGSSGGESYGYTF

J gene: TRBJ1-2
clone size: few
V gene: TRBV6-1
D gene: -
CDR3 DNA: TGTGCCAGCAGTGAAATAGGGCAGGGCTATGGCTACACCTTC
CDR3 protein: CASSEIGQGYGYTF

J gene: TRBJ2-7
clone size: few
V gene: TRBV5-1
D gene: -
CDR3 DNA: TGCGCCAGCAGCTCTGCCGACCGGGGCGAGCAGTACTTC
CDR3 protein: CASSSADRGEQYF

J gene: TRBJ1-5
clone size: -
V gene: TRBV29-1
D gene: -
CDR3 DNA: TGCAGCGTCAGCCGGGACCTAACCCTTCAGCCCCAGCATTTT
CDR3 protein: CSVSRDLTLQPQHF

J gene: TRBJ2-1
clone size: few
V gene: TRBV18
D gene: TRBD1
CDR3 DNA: TGTGCCAGCTCGCCAGGGGGATCGACATCCTACAATGAGCAGTTCTTC
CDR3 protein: CASSPGGSTSYNEQFF

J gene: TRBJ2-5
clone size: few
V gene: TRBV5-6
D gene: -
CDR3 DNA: TGTGCCAGCAGCCCCGCTGGCAGGGAGCAGTACTTC
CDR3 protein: CASSPAGREQYF

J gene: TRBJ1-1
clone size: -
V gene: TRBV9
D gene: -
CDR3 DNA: TGTGCCAGCAGCTCCGGTGGAACAGGGAATTTTGCTTTCTTT
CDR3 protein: CASSSGGTGNFAFF

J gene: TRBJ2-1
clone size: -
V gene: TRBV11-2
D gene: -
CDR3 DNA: TGTGCCAGCAGCTTTACACAGGACAATGAGCAGTTCTTC
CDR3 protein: CASSFTQDNEQFF

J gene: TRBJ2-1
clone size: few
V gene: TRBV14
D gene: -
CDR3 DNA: TGTGCCAGCAGCCGGAGGAGGCAAAGCTCCTACAATGAGCAGTTCTTC
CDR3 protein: CASSRRRQSSYNEQFF

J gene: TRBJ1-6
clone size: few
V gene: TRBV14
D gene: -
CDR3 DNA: TGTGCCAGCAGCCAAGAAACCTCACCCCTCCACTTT
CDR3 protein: CASSQETSPLHF

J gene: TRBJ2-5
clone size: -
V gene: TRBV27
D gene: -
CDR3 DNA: TGTGCCAGCAGTTCTCCTCTGACCGAGGCCCAGTACTTC
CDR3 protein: CASSSPLTEAQYF

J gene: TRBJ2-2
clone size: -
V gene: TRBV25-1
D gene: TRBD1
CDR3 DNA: TGTGCCAGCAGTGATCCTGGGACAGGGGGCACCGGGGAGCTGTTTTTT
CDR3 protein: CASSDPGTGGTGELFF

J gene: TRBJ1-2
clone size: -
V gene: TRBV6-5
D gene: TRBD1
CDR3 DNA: TGTACCACAGGGGCGAACTATGGCTACACCTTC
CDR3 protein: CTTGANYGYTF

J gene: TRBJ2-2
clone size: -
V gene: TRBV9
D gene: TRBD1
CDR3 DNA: TGTGCCAGCAGCGTTCGGACAGGGACCGGGGAGCTGTTTTTT
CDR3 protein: CASSVRTGTGELFF

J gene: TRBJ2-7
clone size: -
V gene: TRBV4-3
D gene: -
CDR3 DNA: TGCGCCAGCAGCCAAGACCGGGCACTCGCCTACGAGCAGTACTTC
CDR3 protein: CASSQDRALAYEQYF

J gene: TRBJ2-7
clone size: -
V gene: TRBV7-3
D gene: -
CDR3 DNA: TGTGCCACCCTACTAGTCCCCTACGAGCAGTACTTC
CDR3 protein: CATLLVPYEQYF

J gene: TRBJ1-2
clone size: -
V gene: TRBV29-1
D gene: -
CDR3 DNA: TGCAGCGTTGAAGAACCGACCCGCTATGGCTACACCTTC
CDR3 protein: CSVEEPTRYGYTF

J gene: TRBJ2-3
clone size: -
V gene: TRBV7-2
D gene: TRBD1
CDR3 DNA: TGTGCCAGCAGCCCCCGGGACAGGGGTCCAGATACGCAGTATTTT
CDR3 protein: CASSPRDRGPDTQYF

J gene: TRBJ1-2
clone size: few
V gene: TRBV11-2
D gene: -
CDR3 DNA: TGTGCCAGCAGCTCGGGCACGTCGACAGTTGGCTACACCTTC
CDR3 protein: CASSSGTSTVGYTF

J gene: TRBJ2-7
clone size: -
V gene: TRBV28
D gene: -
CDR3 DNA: TGTGCCAGCAGGGCAGGGAGCTACGAGCAGTACTTC
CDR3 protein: CASRAGSYEQYF

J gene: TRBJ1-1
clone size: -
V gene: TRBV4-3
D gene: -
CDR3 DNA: TGCGCCAGCAGCCAAGGACTCGGTGAAGCTTTCTTT
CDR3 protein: CASSQGLGEAFF

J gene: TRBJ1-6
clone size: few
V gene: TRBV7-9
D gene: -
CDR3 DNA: TGTGCCAGCAGCTTAGATGTAGGGACCTTGAATTCACCCCTCCACTTT
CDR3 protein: CASSLDVGTLNSPLHF

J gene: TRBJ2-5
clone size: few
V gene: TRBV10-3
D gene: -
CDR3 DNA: TGTGCCATCAGTGAAGGTCAGGGGGAGACCCAGTACTTC
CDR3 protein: CAISEGQGETQYF

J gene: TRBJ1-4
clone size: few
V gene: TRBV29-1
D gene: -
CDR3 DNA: TGCAGCGTTGGGAACCCTTCCGGGGGAGAAAAACTGTTTTTT
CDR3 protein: CSVGNPSGGEKLFF

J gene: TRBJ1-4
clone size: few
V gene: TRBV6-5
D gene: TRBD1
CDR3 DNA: TGTGCCAGCACTCGGACAGGGGTTGAAAAACTGTTTTTT
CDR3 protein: CASTRTGVEKLFF